The T cell receptor (beta chain) described here comes from a study of blood T cell repertoires in COVID-19. On the study more broadly: Samples taken during acute and convalescent COVID-19 were collected in the United States, Italy and Spain. The cDNA or gDNA used as material had been derived from T cells, B-cell-depleted T cells, or PBMCs.

Sequencing was performed with immunoSEQ multiplex PCR; in TCRdb, only in-frame clones are kept and a portion is missing. Altogether nearly 250,000 clones are present, roughly 85% being singletons, with the ten largest covering approximately 8.2%. Participants' own reports of clinical history determined their cohort assignment. Per germline, CDR1 MDHEN and CDR2 SYDVKM. Trimming removed 2 bases at V and 4 bases at J, with 19 bases between. The CDR3 runs to 17 residues. The chain couples TRBV28 to TRBJ2-3, with a tentative D call TRBD2 (7 bases). The specimen was PBMCs or T cells enriched from blood (not recorded which). This TCR derives from a woman in her forties or fifties with acute COVID-19. CDR3 in amino acids: CASSLGGGAALSDTQYF. The CDR3 DNA reads TGTGCCAGCAGTTTAGGTGGGGGGGCAGCCCTCTCAGATACGCAGTATTTT.